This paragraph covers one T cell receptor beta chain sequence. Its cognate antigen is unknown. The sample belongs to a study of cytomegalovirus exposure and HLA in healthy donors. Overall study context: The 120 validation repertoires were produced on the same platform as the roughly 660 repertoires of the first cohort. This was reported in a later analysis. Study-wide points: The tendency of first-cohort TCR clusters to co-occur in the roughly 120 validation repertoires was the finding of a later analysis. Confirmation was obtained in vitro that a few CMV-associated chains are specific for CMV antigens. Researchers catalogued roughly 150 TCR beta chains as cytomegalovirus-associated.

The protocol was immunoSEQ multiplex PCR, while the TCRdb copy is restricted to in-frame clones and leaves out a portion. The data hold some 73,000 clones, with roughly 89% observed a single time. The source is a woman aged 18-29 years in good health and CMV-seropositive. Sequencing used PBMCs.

CDR3 in DNA: TGTGCCAGCAGCCCCGGGACAGGAAATGGAAACACCATATATTTT. Its protein product is CASSPGTGNGNTIYF. V usage is TRBV5-5 and J usage is TRBJ1-3; 8 bases align to TRBD1. After removal of 4 bases from V and 3 bases from J, the junction contained 6 bases not matched to a gene. Germline CDR1 SGHKS, CDR2 YYEKEE (reference sequence). The CDR3 runs 15 residues.